Presented here are 7 T cell receptor beta chains from one specimen sequenced in a study of shared clonotypes between healthy human individuals. The assay was immunoSEQ multiplex PCR, and TCRdb's table has in-frame clones only and misses some. Of around 990,000 clones listed, 60% to 80% are singletons. The sample consisted of memory CD4+ T cells from PBMCs. As to subset: CD45RA-negative fraction. These receptor sequences come from a man aged 18 to 30 in good health. Some clones in this sample may be carry-over from other donors' samples.

The chain links TRBV19 to TRBJ2-7; weak D call: TRBD2 (6 bases). The CDR3 sequence is 16 residues long. Germline CDR1 LNHDA, CDR2 SQIVND (reference sequence). Trimming cost V 5 bases and J 0 bases, with 17 bases left between them. CDR3 coding DNA: TGTGCCAGTAGTCCTCGAGGTAGCGGCGACTCCTACGAGCAGTACTTC. Amino acids: CASSPRGSGDSYEQYF.

The chain couples TRBV6-1 to TRBJ1-5, with 7 bases aligning to TRBD1. J was trimmed by 6 bases and V by 6 bases; bases with no gene match: 11. The CDR3 extends over 15 amino acids. CDR1 is MNHNS, CDR2 SASEGT, per germline. CDR3 sequence: CASSSSGTASQPQHF. In DNA, the CDR3 is TGTGCCAGCAGCAGCTCAGGGACAGCCTCTCAGCCCCAGCATTTT.

The CDR3 is CSVLLIQETQYF. CDR3 coding DNA: TGCAGCGTTTTGCTGATTCAAGAGACCCAGTACTTC. The chain couples TRBV29-1 to TRBJ2-5; no reliable D call. V lost 5 bases, J lost 2 bases, and 9 bases lay in between. Germline CDR1 and CDR2: SQVTM and ANQGSEA. The CDR3 loop spans 12 amino acids.

As regards this clone: Additional DNA sequences in this sample encode the identical CDR3. The DNA for the CDR3 is TGCGCCAGCAGCTTGGTCGAGGGCAGTCGGAATGAGCAGTTCTTC. Its translation: CASSLVEGSRNEQFF. This sequence joins TRBV5-1 and TRBJ2-1, with D perhaps TRBD2 (5 bases). This CDR3 spans 15 amino acids. CDR1 and CDR2 from the germline V gene are SGHRS and YFSETQ. The ends were cut back, 0 bases at V and 7 bases at J, with 14 bases in the middle.

The V call is TRBV6-5, the J call TRBJ1-4; D is possibly TRBD1 (6 bases). Trimming pared 2 bases from V and 7 bases from J, leaving 17 bases between. The V gene's germline CDR1 is MNHEY and CDR2 SVGAGI. CDR3 length equals 16 residues. The CDR3 DNA follows: TGTGCCAGCAGTTACGCATCGGGGGCAGGGTTTGAAAAACTGTTTTTT. Translation gives CASSYASGAGFEKLFF.

This clone occurred a few times. Other DNA sequences in this specimen translate into the identical CDR3. CDR3 sequence: CSGQTQETQYF. CDR3 coding DNA: TGCAGTGGTCAGACCCAAGAGACCCAGTACTTC. This rearrangement joins TRBV20-1 to TRBJ2-5; no clear D. CDR1 DFQATT and CDR2 SNEGSKA come from the germline V gene (reference sequence). Between the trimmed V and J ends, which lost 7 bases and 1 base, there was a span of 7 bases. CDR3 length: 11 residues.

This clone was counted once. The chain combines TRBV2 with TRBJ1-2; 8 bases align to TRBD1. Germline CDR1 and CDR2: SNHLY and FYNNEI. This CDR3 contains 15 residues. V shed 1 base and J 4 bases; nucleotides not matched to a gene: 5. The CDR3 DNA reads as TGTGCCAGCAGTGAAGGACAGGGGACCCCCTATGGCTACACCTTC. It is translated as CASSEGQGTPYGYTF.